The present T cell receptor (beta chain) was sequenced within a study of T-cell reconstitution after alpha-beta-depleted transplantation in children. Germline assignment: CDR1 DFQATT and CDR2 SNEGSKA (reference sequence). Trimming cost V 2 bases and J 1 base, with 11 bases left between them. The CDR3 consists of 14 residues. Unique molecular identifiers were used to barcode this TCRbeta library. TCRdb reprocessed the PCR reads with MiXCR, giving one entry per CDR3 protein. This table has about 240,000 distinct CDR3 sequences, more than 10% appearing once. This clonotype was recorded at least ten times.

The rearrangement uses TRBV20-1 and TRBJ1-1, with D perhaps TRBD1 (5 bases). This sequence originates from a human donor who donated a stem cell graft to a child with acute lymphoblastic leukemia. Sequencing was performed on PBMCs from the stem cell graft donor, taken from the stem cell graft. The CDR3 sequence is CSARSGAANTEAFF. The CDR3 bases are TGCAGTGCTAGATCCGGGGCCGCGAACACTGAAGCTTTCTTT.